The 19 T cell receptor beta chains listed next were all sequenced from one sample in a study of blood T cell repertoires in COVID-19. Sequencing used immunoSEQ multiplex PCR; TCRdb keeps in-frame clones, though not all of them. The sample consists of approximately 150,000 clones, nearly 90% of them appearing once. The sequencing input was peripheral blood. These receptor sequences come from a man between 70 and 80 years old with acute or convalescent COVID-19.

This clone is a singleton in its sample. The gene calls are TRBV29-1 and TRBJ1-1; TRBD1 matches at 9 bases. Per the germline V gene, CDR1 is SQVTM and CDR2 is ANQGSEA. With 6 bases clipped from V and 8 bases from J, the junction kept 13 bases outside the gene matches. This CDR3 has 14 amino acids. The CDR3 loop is CSVSTGTGRTEAFF. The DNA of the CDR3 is TGCAGCGTGTCGACAGGGACAGGGAGAACCGAAGCTTTCTTT.

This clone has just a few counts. As DNA, the CDR3 is TGTGCCAGCAGTTACCGGGACAGGGGGCGCTACGAGCAGTACTTC. The encoded protein is CASSYRDRGRYEQYF. The chain carries TRBV27 and TRBJ2-7; 12 bases are a match to TRBD1. The CDR3 covers 15 residues. Germline V CDR1 and CDR2: MNHEY, SMNVEV (reference sequence). V lost 4 bases, J lost 3 bases, and 4 bases stayed unmatched.

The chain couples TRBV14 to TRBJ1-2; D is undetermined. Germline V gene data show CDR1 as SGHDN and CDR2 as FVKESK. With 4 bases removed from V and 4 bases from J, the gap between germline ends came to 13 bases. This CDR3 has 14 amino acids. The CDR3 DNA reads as TGTGCCAGCAGCCGCCATACAGTCATCTATGGCTACACCTTC. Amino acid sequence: CASSRHTVIYGYTF.

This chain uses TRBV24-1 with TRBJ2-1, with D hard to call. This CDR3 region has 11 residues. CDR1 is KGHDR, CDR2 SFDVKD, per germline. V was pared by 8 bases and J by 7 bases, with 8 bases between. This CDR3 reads CATTWSNEQFF. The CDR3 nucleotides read TGTGCCACCACCTGGAGTAATGAGCAGTTCTTC.

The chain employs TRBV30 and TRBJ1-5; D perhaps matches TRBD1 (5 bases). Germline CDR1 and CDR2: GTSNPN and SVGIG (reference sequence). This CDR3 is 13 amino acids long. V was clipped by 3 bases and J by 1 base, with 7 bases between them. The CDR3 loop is CAWRRDSNQPQHF. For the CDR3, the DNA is TGTGCCTGGAGGCGGGACAGCAATCAGCCCCAGCATTTT.

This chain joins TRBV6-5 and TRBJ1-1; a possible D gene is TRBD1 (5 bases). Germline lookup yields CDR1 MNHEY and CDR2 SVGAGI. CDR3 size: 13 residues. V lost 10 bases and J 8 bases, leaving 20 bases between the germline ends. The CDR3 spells CATLEDSFSEAFF. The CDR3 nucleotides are TGTGCCACCTTAGAAGACAGCTTCTCGGAAGCTTTCTTT.

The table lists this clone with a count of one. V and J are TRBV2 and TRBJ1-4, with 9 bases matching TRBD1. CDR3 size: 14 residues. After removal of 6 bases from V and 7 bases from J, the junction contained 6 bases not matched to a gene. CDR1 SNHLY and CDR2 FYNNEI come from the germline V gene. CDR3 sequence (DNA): TGTGCCAGCAGCGTACAGGGGGCGGGTGAAAAACTGTTTTTT. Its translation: CASSVQGAGEKLFF.

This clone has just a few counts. The CDR3 nucleotides read TGTGCCAGCAGCCCGGACAGTACGATAGATACGCAGTATTTT. Residues: CASSPDSTIDTQYF. The V and J genes are TRBV7-3 and TRBJ2-3; weak D call: TRBD1 (6 bases). This CDR3 is built from 14 residues. Germline CDR1 reads SGHTA; CDR2 reads FQGTGA. V lost 5 bases and J lost 5, with 14 bases in between.

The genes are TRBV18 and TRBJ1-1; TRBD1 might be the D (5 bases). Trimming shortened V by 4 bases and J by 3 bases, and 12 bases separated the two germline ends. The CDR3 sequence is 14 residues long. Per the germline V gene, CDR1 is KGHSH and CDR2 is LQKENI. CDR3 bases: TGTGCCAGCTCACGGTCGCGGGGGGACACTGAAGCTTTCTTT. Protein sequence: CASSRSRGDTEAFF.

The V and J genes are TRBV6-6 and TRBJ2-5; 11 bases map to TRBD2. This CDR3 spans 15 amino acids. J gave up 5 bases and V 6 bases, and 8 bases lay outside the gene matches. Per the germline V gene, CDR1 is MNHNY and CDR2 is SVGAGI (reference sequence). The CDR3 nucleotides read TGTGCCAGCAGCATTCTAGCGGGAGGATGGGAGACCCAGTACTTC. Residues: CASSILAGGWETQYF.

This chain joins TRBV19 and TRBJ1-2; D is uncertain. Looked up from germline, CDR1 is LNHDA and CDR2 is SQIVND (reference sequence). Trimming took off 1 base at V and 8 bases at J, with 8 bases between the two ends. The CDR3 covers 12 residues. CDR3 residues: CASSIGSGGYTF. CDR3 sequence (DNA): TGTGCCAGTAGTATAGGATCAGGAGGCTACACCTTC.

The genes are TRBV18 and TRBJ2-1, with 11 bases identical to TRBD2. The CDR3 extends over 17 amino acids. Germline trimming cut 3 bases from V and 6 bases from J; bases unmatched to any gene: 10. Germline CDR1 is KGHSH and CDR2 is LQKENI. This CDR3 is CASSPPALAGGSNEQFF. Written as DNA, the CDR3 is TGTGCCAGCTCACCTCCAGCATTAGCGGGGGGGTCCAATGAGCAGTTCTTC. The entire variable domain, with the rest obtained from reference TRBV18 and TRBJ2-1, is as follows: NAGVMQNPRHLVRRRGQEARLRCSPMKGHSHVYWYRQLPEEGLKFMVYLQKENIIDESGMPKERFSAEFPKEGPSILRIQQVVRGDSAAYFCASSPPALAGGSNEQFFGPGTRLTVL.

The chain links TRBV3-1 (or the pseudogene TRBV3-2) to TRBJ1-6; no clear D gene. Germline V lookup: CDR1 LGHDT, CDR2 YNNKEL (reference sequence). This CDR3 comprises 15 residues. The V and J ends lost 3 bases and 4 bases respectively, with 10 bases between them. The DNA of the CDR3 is TGTGCCAGCAGCCACCGAACAGATTATAATTCACCCCTCCACTTT. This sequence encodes CASSHRTDYNSPLHF.

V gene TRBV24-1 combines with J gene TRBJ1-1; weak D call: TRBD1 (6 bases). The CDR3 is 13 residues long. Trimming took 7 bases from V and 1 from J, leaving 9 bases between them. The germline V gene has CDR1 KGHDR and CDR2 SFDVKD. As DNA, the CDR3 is TGTGCCACCAGGGGACACGGGAACACTGAAGCTTTCTTT. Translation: CATRGHGNTEAFF.

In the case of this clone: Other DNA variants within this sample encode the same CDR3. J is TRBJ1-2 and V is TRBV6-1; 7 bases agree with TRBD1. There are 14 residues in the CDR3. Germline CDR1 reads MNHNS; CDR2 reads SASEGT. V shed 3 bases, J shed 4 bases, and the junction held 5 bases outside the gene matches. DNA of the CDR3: TGTGCCAGCAGTGAGGAACAGGGGTCCTATGGCTACACCTTC. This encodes CASSEEQGSYGYTF.

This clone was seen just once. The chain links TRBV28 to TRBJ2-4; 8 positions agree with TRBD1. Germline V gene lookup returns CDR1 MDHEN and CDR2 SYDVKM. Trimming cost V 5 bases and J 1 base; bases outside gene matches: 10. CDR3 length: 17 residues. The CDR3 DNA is TGTGCCAGCAGTCCCCTCCAGGGGGCGACGGCCAAAAACATTCAGTACTTC. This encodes CASSPLQGATAKNIQYF.

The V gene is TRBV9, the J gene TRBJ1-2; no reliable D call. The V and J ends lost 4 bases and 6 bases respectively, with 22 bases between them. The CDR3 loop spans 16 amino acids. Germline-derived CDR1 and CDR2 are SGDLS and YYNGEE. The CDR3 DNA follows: TGTGCCAGCAGCACTCAGGTGGGGTCGGCGCGGGATGGCTACACCTTC. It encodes CASSTQVGSARDGYTF.

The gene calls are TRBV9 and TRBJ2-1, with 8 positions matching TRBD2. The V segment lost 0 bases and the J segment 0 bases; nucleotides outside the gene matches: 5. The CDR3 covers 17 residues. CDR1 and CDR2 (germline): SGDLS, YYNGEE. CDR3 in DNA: TGTGCCAGCAGCGTAGTCCCTCTAGCGGGCTCCTACAATGAGCAGTTCTTC. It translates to CASSVVPLAGSYNEQFF. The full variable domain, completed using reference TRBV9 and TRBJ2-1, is DSGVTQTPKHLITATGQRVTLRCSPRSGDLSVYWYQQSLDQGLQFLIQYYNGEERAKGNILERFSAQQFPDLHSELNLSSLELGDSALYFCASSVVPLAGSYNEQFFGPGTRLTVL.

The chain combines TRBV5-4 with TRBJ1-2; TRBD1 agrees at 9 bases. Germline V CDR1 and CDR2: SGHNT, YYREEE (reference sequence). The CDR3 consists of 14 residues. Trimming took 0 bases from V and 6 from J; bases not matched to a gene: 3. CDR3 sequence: CASSLDRGPDGYTF. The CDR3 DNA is TGTGCCAGCAGCTTGGACAGGGGGCCCGATGGCTACACCTTC. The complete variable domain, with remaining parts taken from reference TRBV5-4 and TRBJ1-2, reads ETGVTQSPTHLIKTRGQQVTLRCSSQSGHNTVSWYQQALGQGPQFIFQYYREEENGRGNFPPRFSGLQFPNYSSELNVNALELDDSALYLCASSLDRGPDGYTFGSGTRLTVV.